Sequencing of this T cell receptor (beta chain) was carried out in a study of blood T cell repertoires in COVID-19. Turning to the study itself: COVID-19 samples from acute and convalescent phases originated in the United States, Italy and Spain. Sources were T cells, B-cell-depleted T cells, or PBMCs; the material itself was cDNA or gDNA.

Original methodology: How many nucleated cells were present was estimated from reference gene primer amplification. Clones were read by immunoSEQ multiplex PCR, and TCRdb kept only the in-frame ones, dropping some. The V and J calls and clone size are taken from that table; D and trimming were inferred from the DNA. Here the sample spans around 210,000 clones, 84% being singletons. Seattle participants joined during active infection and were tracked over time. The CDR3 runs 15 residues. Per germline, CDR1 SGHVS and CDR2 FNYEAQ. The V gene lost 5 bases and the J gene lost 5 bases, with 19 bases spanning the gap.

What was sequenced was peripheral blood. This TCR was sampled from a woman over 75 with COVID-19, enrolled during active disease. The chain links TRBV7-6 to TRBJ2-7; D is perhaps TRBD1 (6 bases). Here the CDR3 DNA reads TGTGCCAGCAGCATCCCCATCAACAGGGACCACGAGCAGTACTTC. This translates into CASSIPINRDHEQYF.